Listed here is a single TCR beta chain. A clone one base away is much larger, so this may be a read error. This likely comes from a read error, as the CDR3 has no conserved phenylalanine or tryptophan at its end. Regions amplified from RNA transcripts were the TCR beta CDR3 regions. The HTBI primer set served for first-round RT-PCR of the TCR CDR3. TCRdb fed the multiplex PCR reads into MiXCR, producing one record per CDR3 protein. The sample consists of under 750,000 distinct CDR3 sequences, around 20% of them appearing once. Diagnoses used clinical symptoms, serum thyroxine and TRAb, thyroid ultrasound and orbital computed tomography. The data belong to a study of T cells in Graves' hyperthyroidism and ophthalmopathy. The CDR3 is made up of 17 amino acids. V shed 4 bases and J 7 bases; nucleotides not matched to a gene: 16. Germline lookup yields CDR1 LGHDT and CDR2 YNNKEL (reference sequence).

The source of this sequence is a woman between 45 and 65 years old with Graves' hyperthyroidism that later progressed to Graves' ophthalmopathy. The rearrangement links TRBV3-1 to TRBJ2-1, with 7 bases aligning to TRBD1. Sequenced input: blood. The CDR3 reads CASSRDRVAISGNEQFL. The CDR3 DNA sequence: TGTGCCAGCAGCCGCGACAGGGTGGCTATATCGGGTAATGAGCAGTTCCTC.